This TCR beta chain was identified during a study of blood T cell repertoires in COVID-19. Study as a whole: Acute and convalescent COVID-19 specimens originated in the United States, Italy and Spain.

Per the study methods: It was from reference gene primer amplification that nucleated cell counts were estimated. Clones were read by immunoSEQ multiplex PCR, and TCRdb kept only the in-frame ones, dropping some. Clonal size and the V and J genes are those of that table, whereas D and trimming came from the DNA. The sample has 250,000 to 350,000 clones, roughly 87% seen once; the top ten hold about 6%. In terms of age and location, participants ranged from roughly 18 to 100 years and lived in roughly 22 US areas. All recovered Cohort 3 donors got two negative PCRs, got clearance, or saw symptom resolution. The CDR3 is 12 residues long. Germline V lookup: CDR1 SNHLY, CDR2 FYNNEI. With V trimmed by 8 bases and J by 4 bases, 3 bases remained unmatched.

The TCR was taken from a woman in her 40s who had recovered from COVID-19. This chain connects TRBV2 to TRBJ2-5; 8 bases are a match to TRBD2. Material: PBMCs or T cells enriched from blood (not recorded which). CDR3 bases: TGTGCCAGCGCCGGGAGGGGAGAGACCCAGTACTTC. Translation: CASAGRGETQYF.